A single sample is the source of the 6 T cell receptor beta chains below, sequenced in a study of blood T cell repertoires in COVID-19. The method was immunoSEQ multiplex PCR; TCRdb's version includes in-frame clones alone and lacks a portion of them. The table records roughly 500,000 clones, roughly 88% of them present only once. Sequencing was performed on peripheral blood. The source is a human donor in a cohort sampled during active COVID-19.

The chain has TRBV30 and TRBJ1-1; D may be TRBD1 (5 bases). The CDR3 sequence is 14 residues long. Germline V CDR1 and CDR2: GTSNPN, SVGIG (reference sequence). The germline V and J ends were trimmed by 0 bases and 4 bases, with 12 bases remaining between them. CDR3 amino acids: CAWSVGGKGTEAFF. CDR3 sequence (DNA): TGTGCCTGGAGTGTGGGGGGGAAAGGCACTGAAGCTTTCTTT.

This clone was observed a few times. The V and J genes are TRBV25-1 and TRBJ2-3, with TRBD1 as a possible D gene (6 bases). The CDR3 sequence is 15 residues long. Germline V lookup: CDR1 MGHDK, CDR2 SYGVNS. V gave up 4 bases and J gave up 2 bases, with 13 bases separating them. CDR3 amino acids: CASSVPGAPTDTQYF. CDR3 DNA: TGTGCCAGCAGTGTCCCAGGGGCCCCCACAGATACGCAGTATTTT.

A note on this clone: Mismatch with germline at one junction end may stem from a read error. The DNA of the CDR3 is TGCAGCGTTGAAGCGGACGCCGGGGGGTCCTTC. Amino acid sequence: CSVEADAGGSF. The chain joins TRBV29-1 to TRBJ1-2; possibly TRBD1 for D (5 bases). Germline V CDR1 and CDR2: SQVTM, ANQGSEA. The CDR3 consists of 11 residues.

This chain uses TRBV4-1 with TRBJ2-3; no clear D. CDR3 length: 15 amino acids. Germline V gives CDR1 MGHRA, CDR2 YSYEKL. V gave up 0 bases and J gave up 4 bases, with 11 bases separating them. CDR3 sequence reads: CASSQDDLTADTQYF. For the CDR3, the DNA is TGCGCCAGCAGCCAAGATGATCTAACGGCAGATACGCAGTATTTT.

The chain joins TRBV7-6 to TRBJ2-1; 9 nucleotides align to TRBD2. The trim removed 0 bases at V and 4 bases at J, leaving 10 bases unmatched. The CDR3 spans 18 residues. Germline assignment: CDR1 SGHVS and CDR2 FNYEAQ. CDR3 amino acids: CASSLASLAGGWYNEQFF. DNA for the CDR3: TGTGCCAGCAGCTTAGCTTCGTTGGCGGGAGGGTGGTACAATGAGCAGTTCTTC. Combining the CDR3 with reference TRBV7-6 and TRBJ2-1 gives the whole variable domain GAGVSQSPRYKVTKRGQDVALRCDPISGHVSLYWYRQALGQGPEFLTYFNYEAQQDKSGLPNDRFSAERPEGSISTLTIQRTEQRDSAMYRCASSLASLAGGWYNEQFFGPGTRLTVL.

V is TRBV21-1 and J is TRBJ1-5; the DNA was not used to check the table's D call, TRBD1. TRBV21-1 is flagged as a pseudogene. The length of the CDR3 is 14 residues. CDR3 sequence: CARRQGNGNQPQHF. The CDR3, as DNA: TGTGCCAGGAGGCAGGGGAATGGCAATCAGCCCCAGCATTTT.